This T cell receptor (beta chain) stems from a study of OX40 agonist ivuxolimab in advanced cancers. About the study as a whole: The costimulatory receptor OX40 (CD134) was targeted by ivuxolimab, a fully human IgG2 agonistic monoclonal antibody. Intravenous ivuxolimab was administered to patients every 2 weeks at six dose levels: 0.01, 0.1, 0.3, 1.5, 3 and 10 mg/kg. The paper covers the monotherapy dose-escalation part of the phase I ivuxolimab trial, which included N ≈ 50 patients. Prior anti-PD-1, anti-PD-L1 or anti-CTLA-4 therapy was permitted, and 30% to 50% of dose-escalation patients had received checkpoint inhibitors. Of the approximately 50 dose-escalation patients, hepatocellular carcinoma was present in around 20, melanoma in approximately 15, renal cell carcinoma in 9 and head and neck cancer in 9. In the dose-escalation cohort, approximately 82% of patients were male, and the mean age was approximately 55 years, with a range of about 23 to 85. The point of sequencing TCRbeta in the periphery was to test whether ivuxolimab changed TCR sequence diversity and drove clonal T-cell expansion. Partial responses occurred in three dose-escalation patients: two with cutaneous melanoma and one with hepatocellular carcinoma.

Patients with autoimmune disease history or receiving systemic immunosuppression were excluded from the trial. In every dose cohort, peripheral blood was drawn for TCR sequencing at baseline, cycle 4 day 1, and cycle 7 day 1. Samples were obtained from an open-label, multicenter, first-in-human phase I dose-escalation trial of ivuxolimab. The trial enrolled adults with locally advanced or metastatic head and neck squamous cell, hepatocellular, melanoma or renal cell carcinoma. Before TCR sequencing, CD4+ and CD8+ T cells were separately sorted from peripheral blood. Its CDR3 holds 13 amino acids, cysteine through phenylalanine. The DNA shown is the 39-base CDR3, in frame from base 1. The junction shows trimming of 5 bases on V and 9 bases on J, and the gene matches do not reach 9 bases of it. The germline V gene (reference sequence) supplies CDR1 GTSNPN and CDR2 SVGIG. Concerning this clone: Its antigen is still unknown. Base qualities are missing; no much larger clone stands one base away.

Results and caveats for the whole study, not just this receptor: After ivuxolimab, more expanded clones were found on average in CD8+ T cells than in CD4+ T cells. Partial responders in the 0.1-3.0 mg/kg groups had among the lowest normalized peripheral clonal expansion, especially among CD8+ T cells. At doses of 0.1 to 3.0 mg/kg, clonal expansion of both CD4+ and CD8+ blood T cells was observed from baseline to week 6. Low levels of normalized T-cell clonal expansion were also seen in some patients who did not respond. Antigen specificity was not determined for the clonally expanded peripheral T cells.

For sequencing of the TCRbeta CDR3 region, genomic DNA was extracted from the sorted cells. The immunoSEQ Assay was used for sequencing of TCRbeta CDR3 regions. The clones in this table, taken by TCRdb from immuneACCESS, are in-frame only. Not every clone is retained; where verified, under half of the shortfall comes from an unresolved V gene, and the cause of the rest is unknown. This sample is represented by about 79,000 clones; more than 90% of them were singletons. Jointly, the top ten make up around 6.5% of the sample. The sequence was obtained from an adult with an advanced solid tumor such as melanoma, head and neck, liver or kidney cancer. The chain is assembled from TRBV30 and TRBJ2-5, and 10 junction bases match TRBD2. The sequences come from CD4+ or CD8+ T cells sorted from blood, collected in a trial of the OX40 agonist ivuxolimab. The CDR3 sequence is CAWASSGSTSQYF. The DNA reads TGTGCCTGGGCTTCTAGCGGGAGTACTTCCCAGTACTTC.